This passage covers 18 T cell receptor beta chains from one sample sequenced in a study of T cells in tuberculosis. Method: immunoSEQ multiplex PCR; TCRdb's copy keeps in-frame clones and lacks some. Of 30,000 to 40,000 clones listed, around 97% are singletons. The source material was PBMCs. Receptors were obtained from a donor aged 5-35 years with latent tuberculosis or without tuberculosis infection.

The CDR3 region is CASILQLAVAPQYF. For the CDR3, the DNA is TGTGCCAGCATCCTCCAACTAGCGGTCGCGCCCCAGTACTTC. V gene TRBV2 combines with J gene TRBJ2-5, with TRBD2 identical over 8 bases. This CDR3 is 14 amino acids long. V shed 7 bases, J shed 9 bases, and the junction held 13 bases outside the gene matches. CDR1 is SNHLY, CDR2 FYNNEI, per germline. The variable domain in full, with the rest retrieved from reference TRBV2 and TRBJ2-5, is EPEVTQTPSHQVTQMGQEVILRCVPISNHLYFYWYRQILGQKVEFLVSFYNNEISEKSEIFDDQFSVERPDGSNFTLKIRSTKLEDSAMYFCASILQLAVAPQYFGPGTRLLVL.

V is TRBV10-3 and J is TRBJ1-3, with TRBD1 matching over 9 bases. Germline CDR1 and CDR2: ENHRY and SYGVKD. This CDR3 contains 12 residues. V lost 4 bases and J lost 8; bases outside the gene matches: 0. The CDR3 is CAISGQGDTIYF. CDR3 nucleotide sequence: TGTGCCATCAGTGGACAGGGGGACACCATATATTTT.

The chain has TRBV5-1 and TRBJ2-1; unclear D gene. Trimming pared 0 bases from V and 3 bases from J, leaving 10 bases between. The V gene's germline CDR1 is SGHRS and CDR2 YFSETQ. The CDR3 runs 15 residues. The chain's CDR3 is CASSLDNSNYNEQFF. The CDR3 region has the DNA TGCGCCAGCAGCTTGGATAACAGCAACTACAATGAGCAGTTCTTC.

The chain has TRBV27 and TRBJ1-2, with D unresolved. This CDR3 has 13 residues. Trimming cost V 1 base and J 3 bases, with 6 bases left between them. Germline values: CDR1 MNHEY, CDR2 SMNVEV (reference sequence). The CDR3 sequence is CASSLFGDYGYTF. For the CDR3, the DNA is TGTGCCAGCAGTTTATTCGGGGACTATGGCTACACCTTC.

V gene TRBV5-1 combines with J gene TRBJ2-7, with 8 positions matching TRBD2. CDR1 is SGHRS, CDR2 YFSETQ, per germline. The CDR3 length is 19 residues. J lost 4 bases, V lost 4 bases, and 22 bases had no gene match. In DNA form, the CDR3 reads TGCGCCAGCAGCCAAACCCGATCTAGCGGGCGTTCATTGAGGTACGAGCAGTACTTC. The encoded protein is CASSQTRSSGRSLRYEQYF.

The chain links TRBV11-2 to TRBJ2-3, with 14 bases fitting TRBD2. The CDR3 consists of 15 residues. V gave up 5 bases and J gave up 4 bases; unmatched junction bases: 2. Germline-derived CDR1 and CDR2 are SGHAT and FQNNGV. The CDR3 nucleotides are TGTGCCAGCAGCCGACTAGCGGGAGGGCCAGATACGCAGTATTTT. It translates to CASSRLAGGPDTQYF.

V is TRBV7-8 and J is TRBJ2-7, with D hard to call. Germline-derived CDR1 and CDR2 are SGHVS and FQNEAQ. Between the trimmed V and J ends, which lost 4 bases and 6 bases, there was a span of 10 bases. The CDR3 contains 12 residues. Written as DNA, the CDR3 is TGTGCCAGCAGCTCAGGAAAGGCCGAGCAGTACTTC. It encodes CASSSGKAEQYF.

V and J are TRBV2 and TRBJ1-1; 9 positions agree with TRBD1. V lost 9 bases to trimming and J lost 0 bases; unmatched junction nucleotides: 14. The germline CDR1 and CDR2 sequences are SNHLY and FYNNEI. This CDR3 region has 17 residues. The CDR3, as DNA: TGTGCCAGTGCGTTTGGGACAGGGCGAATTATGAACACTGAAGCTTTCTTT. Protein: CASAFGTGRIMNTEAFF.

The chain has TRBV28 and TRBJ1-3; possible D gene TRBD1, 5 bases. This CDR3 region has 15 residues. Germline CDR1 MDHEN, CDR2 SYDVKM. V was cut by 4 bases and J by 6 bases, with 16 bases left in between. CDR3 nucleotide sequence: TGTGCCAGCAGTTCACCCGGAGGGGACGCAAACACCATATATTTT. Residues: CASSSPGGDANTIYF.

The genes are TRBV6-4 and TRBJ2-3, with D tentatively TRBD2 (5 bases). This CDR3 contains 14 residues. Looked up from germline, CDR1 is MRHNA and CDR2 is SNTAGT. V was clipped by 3 bases and J by 1 base, with 8 bases between them. In nucleotides, the CDR3 is TGTGCCAGCAGTGAGTCGGAGGGCACAGATACGCAGTATTTT. Translating gives CASSESEGTDTQYF.

The J gene is TRBJ1-1, the V gene TRBV5-6; D gene uncertain. The CDR3 has 16 residues. The V and J ends lost 2 bases and 1 base respectively, with 15 bases between them. Per the germline V gene, CDR1 is SGHDT and CDR2 is YYEEEE. Here the CDR3 reads CASSFNRRVTNTEAFF. The CDR3 DNA sequence: TGTGCCAGCAGCTTCAATAGGCGGGTTACGAACACTGAAGCTTTCTTT.

The genes are TRBV21-1 and TRBJ2-3; TRBD2, the table's D call, lacks a check against the DNA. TRBV21-1 is noted as a pseudogene. This CDR3 has 13 amino acids. The CDR3 DNA reads TGTGCCAGCAGCAAACTAAACGCAGATACGCAGTATTTT. Translating gives CASSKLNADTQYF.

The J gene is TRBJ2-7, the V gene TRBV5-5, with D tentatively TRBD1 (6 bases). This CDR3 is built from 14 residues. Germline assignment: CDR1 SGHKS and CDR2 YYEKEE (reference sequence). The V and J ends lost 2 bases and 3 bases respectively, with 12 bases between them. CDR3 nucleotide sequence: TGTGCCAGCAGCTTTACAGGGTTAAACTACGAGCAGTACTTC. Translating it yields CASSFTGLNYEQYF.

The chain recombines TRBV7-6 with TRBJ1-5, with unresolved D. CDR1 SGHVS and CDR2 FNYEAQ come from the germline V gene. The germline V and J ends were trimmed by 5 bases and 4 bases, with 9 bases remaining between them. The length of the CDR3 is 13 residues. The CDR3, as DNA: TGTGCCAGCAGCGACCCCGGGAATCAGCCCCAGCATTTT. This encodes CASSDPGNQPQHF.

This chain uses TRBV7-2 with TRBJ1-1; D is unresolved. V gave up 2 bases and J gave up 4 bases, with 20 bases separating them. Germline V CDR1 and CDR2: SGHTA, FQGNSA. The CDR3 length is 17 residues. CDR3 nucleotide sequence: TGTGCCAGCAGCTTAAAGTCCAGAGCGAGTAGGATCACTGAAGCTTTCTTT. Translation: CASSLKSRASRITEAFF.

The chain combines TRBV6-1 with TRBJ2-5; 8 bases are shared with TRBD1. Per the germline V gene, CDR1 is MNHNS and CDR2 is SASEGT. The CDR3 consists of 15 residues. The V and J ends lost 7 bases and 7 bases, in that order; junction bases with no gene match: 14. The DNA for the CDR3 is TGTGCCAGCAACCAAGACAGGGGCCGTGTCGGGACCCAGTACTTC. Translation gives CASNQDRGRVGTQYF.

The chain has TRBV28 and TRBJ1-2, with 7 positions matching TRBD1. This CDR3 has 15 amino acids. Germline V gene data show CDR1 as MDHEN and CDR2 as SYDVKM. J was trimmed by 0 bases and V by 2 bases; bases with no gene match: 3. The CDR3 DNA reads TGTGCCAGCAGTTTAGGGACAGAAACTAACTATGGCTACACCTTC. This gives the protein CASSLGTETNYGYTF.

This chain joins TRBV7-8 and TRBJ2-3; TRBD2 matches 8 bases. This CDR3 has 19 residues. V shed 0 bases and J 6 bases; nucleotides not matched to a gene: 17. The V gene's germline CDR1 is SGHVS and CDR2 FQNEAQ. DNA for the CDR3: TGTGCCAGCAGCTTAGCGTCGGACTGGCGGGGGGCAGGGGAGGATACGCAGTATTTT. Protein: CASSLASDWRGAGEDTQYF.